The clone carrying this T cell receptor beta chain was recorded many times. Its antigen is still unknown. The data derive from a study of identical twins. Findings and caveats of the study: Compared with models, monozygotic twins showed more out-of-frame TCR alpha sharing.

One entry per CDR3 protein results from TCRdb running MiXCR on the 5' RACE reads. Here the sample spans more than 200,000 distinct CDR3 sequences, around 10% being singletons. The CDR3 is 15 amino acids. The V end was cut by 5 bases, the J end by 1 base, with 14 bases between. The sequence was obtained from a young woman in good health. The sequenced sample was memory (CD45RO+) T cells sorted from blood. The gene calls are TRBV12-3 or TRBV12-4 and TRBJ1-1; no definite D call. The CDR3 spells CASSPFWKGNTEAFF. The CDR3 bases are TGTGCCAGCAGTCCCTTTTGGAAAGGGAACACTGAAGCTTTCTTT.